These 4 T cell receptor beta chains were sequenced from one sample in a study of response to subunit inactivated influenza vaccine. TCRdb ran MiXCR on the RT-PCR reads and lists one entry per CDR3 protein. The sample holds more than 550,000 distinct CDR3 sequences, about 11% seen once. These records were also assigned to another study, of T cells expressing NK-cell markers. That source reports: Researchers built TCR beta cDNA using 5'RACE template switching with UMIs.

The sample here was PBMCs from blood, taken on the day of vaccination. These receptors all come from a man aged 50-60 years who received an inactivated influenza vaccine.

Comment on this clonotype: This could be a read error, since a much larger clone is one nucleotide away. The rearrangement uses TRBV29-1 and TRBJ2-2; D remains unclear. CDR1 is SQVTM, CDR2 ANQGSEA, per germline. This CDR3 contains 13 residues. CDR3: CSVVSSNTRELFF. CDR3 nucleotides: TGCAGCGTTGTGTCGTCAAACACCAGGGAGCTGTTTTTT.

V and J are TRBV30 and TRBJ2-5, with 11 bases that match TRBD1. In germline, CDR1 is GTSNPN, CDR2 SVGIG (reference sequence). V gave up 5 bases and J gave up 1 base; unmatched junction bases: 3. The CDR3 has 14 amino acids. CDR3 coding DNA: TGTGCCTGGGGGGGGACAGGGGGCCAAGAGACCCAGTACTTC. This codes for CAWGGTGGQETQYF. Looking up the rest from reference TRBV30 and TRBJ2-5 gives the full variable domain: SQTIHQWPATLVQPVGSPLSLECTVEGTSNPNLYWYRQAAGRGLQLLFYSVGIGQISSEVPQNLSASRPQDRQFILSSKKLLLSDSGFYLCAWGGTGGQETQYFGPGTRLLVL.

The chain links TRBV5-1 to TRBJ1-4; 7 bases are a match to TRBD1. The germline V gene encodes CDR1 SGHRS and CDR2 YFSETQ. The CDR3 is 14 amino acids. V shed 0 bases and J 5 bases; nucleotides not matched to a gene: 1. CDR3 in amino acids: CASSLEGANEKLFF. Written as DNA, the CDR3 is TGCGCCAGCAGCTTGGAGGGGGCGAATGAAAAACTGTTTTTT.

The CDR3 DNA reads as TGCGCCAGCAGCTTTTTCAATGTCCGGGTACAACTTGGCACCGGGGAGCTGTTTTTT. Its translation: CASSFFNVRVQLGTGELFF. The J gene is TRBJ2-2, the V gene TRBV5-1; no reliable D call. This CDR3 is 19 amino acids long. The germline CDR1 and CDR2 sequences are SGHRS and YFSETQ. The V end was cut by 2 bases, the J end by 4 bases, with 24 bases between.